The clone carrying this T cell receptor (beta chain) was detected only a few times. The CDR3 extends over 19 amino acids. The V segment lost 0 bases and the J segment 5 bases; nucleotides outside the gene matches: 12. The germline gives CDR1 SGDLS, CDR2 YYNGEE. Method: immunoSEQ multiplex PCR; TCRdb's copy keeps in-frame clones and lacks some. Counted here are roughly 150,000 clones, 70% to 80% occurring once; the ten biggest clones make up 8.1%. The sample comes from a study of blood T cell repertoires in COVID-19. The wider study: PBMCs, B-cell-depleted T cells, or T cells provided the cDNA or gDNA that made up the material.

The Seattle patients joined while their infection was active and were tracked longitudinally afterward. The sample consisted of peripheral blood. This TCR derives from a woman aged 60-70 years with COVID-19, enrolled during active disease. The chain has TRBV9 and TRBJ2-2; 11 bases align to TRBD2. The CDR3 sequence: CASSVATLAGGPMTGELFF. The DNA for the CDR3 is TGTGCCAGCAGCGTAGCTACTCTAGCGGGGGGCCCTATGACCGGGGAGCTGTTTTTT.